These 25 T cell receptor beta chains originate from one sample sequenced in a study of T cell responses to AZD1222 COVID-19 vaccine. Using immunoSEQ multiplex PCR, the repertoire was profiled, and TCRdb retains in-frame clones only, with some absent. The sample has around 180,000 clones, around nine tenths seen once. Material: peripheral blood, obtained on day 0 of AZD1222 vaccination. The source is an adult in good health.

This clone was counted a single time. This sequence joins TRBV3-1 (or the pseudogene TRBV3-2) and TRBJ1-2; TRBD1 aligns across 10 bases. J lost 1 base, V lost 9 bases, and 11 bases had no gene match. Looked up from germline, CDR1 is LGHDT and CDR2 is YNNKEL (reference sequence). The CDR3 loop spans 16 amino acids. This chain's CDR3 is CASGGRTGGFNYGYTF. In DNA, the CDR3 is TGTGCCAGTGGAGGGAGGACAGGGGGGTTTAACTATGGCTACACCTTC.

Details on this clone: A read error may produce the germline difference seen at one junction end. The chain carries TRBV6-5 and TRBJ1-1, with D unclear. The CDR3 is made up of 13 amino acids. The germline V gene has CDR1 MNHEY and CDR2 SVGAGI. The chain's CDR3 is CASSLTLNSEAFF. DNA for the CDR3: TGTGCCAGCAGTCTAACCCTGAACTCTGAAGCTTTCTTT.

In DNA, the CDR3 is TGTGCCAGCAGTTTATCGACCAACTGGGATCAGCCCCAGCATTTT. Protein product: CASSLSTNWDQPQHF. The chain recombines TRBV28 with TRBJ1-5; D uncertain. This CDR3 is 15 amino acids long. V was shortened by 1 base and J by 5 bases, with 12 bases between the two germline ends. CDR1 is MDHEN, CDR2 SYDVKM, per germline. The whole variable domain, remainder taken from reference TRBV28 and TRBJ1-5, is DVKVTQSSRYLVKRTGEKVFLECVQDMDHENMFWYRQDPGLGLRLIYFSYDVKMKEKGDIPEGYSVSREKKERFSLILESASTNQTSMYLCASSLSTNWDQPQHFGDGTRLSIL.

This chain links TRBV19 with TRBJ2-1; D might be TRBD2 (6 bases). Looked up from germline, CDR1 is LNHDA and CDR2 is SQIVND (reference sequence). The V gene lost 5 bases and the J gene lost 4 bases, with 18 bases spanning the gap. The CDR3 has 16 amino acids. CDR3 residues: CASSRPQGGEYNEQFF. Written as DNA, the CDR3 is TGTGCCAGTAGTCGGCCTCAGGGAGGAGAGTACAATGAGCAGTTCTTC.

J is TRBJ1-6 and V is TRBV30; D gene ambiguous. Germline CDR1 reads GTSNPN; CDR2 reads SVGIG (reference sequence). Between the trimmed V and J ends, which lost 0 bases and 0 bases, there was a span of 9 bases. The length of the CDR3 is 16 residues. CDR3 sequence (DNA): TGTGCCTGGAGTGTTCCGGGAGACTCCTATAATTCACCCCTCCACTTT. This encodes CAWSVPGDSYNSPLHF.

This clone has only a few counts. The V gene is TRBV30, the J gene TRBJ2-7, with D possibly TRBD1 on 5 matching bases. The CDR3 extends over 11 amino acids. CDR1 is GTSNPN and CDR2 is SVGIG in the germline V gene (reference sequence). The ends were cut back, 7 bases at V and 2 bases at J, with 9 bases in the middle. The DNA of the CDR3 is TGTGCCTTTCGACAGACCTACGAGCAGTACTTC. As protein: CAFRQTYEQYF. The full variable domain, completed using reference TRBV30 and TRBJ2-7, is SQTIHQWPATLVQPVGSPLSLECTVEGTSNPNLYWYRQAAGRGLQLLFYSVGIGQISSEVPQNLSASRPQDRQFILSSKKLLLSDSGFYLCAFRQTYEQYFGPGTRLTVT.

Comment on this clone: Other DNA sequences in the same sample also yield this CDR3. The chain joins TRBV7-9 to TRBJ2-1; tentative D call: TRBD2 (5 bases). V was shortened by 0 bases and J by 2 bases, with 5 bases between the two germline ends. Germline V gene lookup returns CDR1 SEHNR and CDR2 FQNEAQ (reference sequence). The CDR3 runs 14 residues. The CDR3 region is CASSLAGTYNEQFF. The CDR3 region has the DNA TGTGCCAGCAGCTTAGCCGGGACCTACAATGAGCAGTTCTTC.

The V gene is TRBV19, the J gene TRBJ2-3; 7 positions agree with TRBD1. This CDR3 spans 14 amino acids. The junction had 3 bases not matched to a gene; V was cut back by 6 bases and J by 0 bases. Germline V gene data show CDR1 as LNHDA and CDR2 as SQIVND (reference sequence). As DNA, the CDR3 is TGTGCCAGTAGGCCGGGACAGAGCACAGATACGCAGTATTTT. Translating it yields CASRPGQSTDTQYF. Variable domain in full (rest from reference TRBV19 and TRBJ2-3): DGGITQSPKYLFRKEGQNVTLSCEQNLNHDAMYWYRQDPGQGLRLIYYSQIVNDFQKGDIAEGYSVSREKKESFPLTVTSAQKNPTAFYLCASRPGQSTDTQYFGPGTRLTVL.

The chain has TRBV5-4 and TRBJ2-3; D remains unclear. CDR3 length: 15 amino acids. V lost 0 bases and J 0 bases, leaving 8 bases between the germline ends. CDR1 and CDR2 (germline): SGHNT, YYREEE (reference sequence). The CDR3 nucleotides read TGTGCCAGCAGCTTGGAACTAACAAGCACAGATACGCAGTATTTT. Protein product: CASSLELTSTDTQYF.

A single count supports this clone. This chain uses TRBV7-7 with TRBJ2-1; 7 bases are a match to TRBD2. With 0 bases clipped from V and 7 bases from J, the junction kept 9 bases outside the gene matches. The CDR3 length is 16 residues. The germline gives CDR1 SSHAT, CDR2 FNYEAQ (reference sequence). This CDR3 is CASSLALAGEVNEQFF. The CDR3 nucleotides read TGTGCCAGCAGCTTAGCGCTTGCGGGGGAGGTAAATGAGCAGTTCTTC.

The rearrangement uses TRBV11-2 and TRBJ1-6, with D possibly matching TRBD1 (5 bases). Germline CDR1 SGHAT, CDR2 FQNNGV. Deletions cut 3 bases from V and 8 bases from J, with 20 bases between. The CDR3 spans 17 residues. In nucleotides, the CDR3 is TGTGCCAGCAGCTTTTTCGGGGCAGCGAATGGGGATTCACCCCTCCACTTT. Protein product: CASSFFGAANGDSPLHF.

This clone was detected only once. One junction end does not reproduce the germline sequence, and a read error may be involved. This chain links TRBV27 with TRBJ1-5; 9 bases match TRBD1. The CDR3 sequence is 16 residues long. Germline V gene lookup returns CDR1 MNHEY and CDR2 SMNVEV (reference sequence). The CDR3 spells CVSSLGGTGSNQPQHF. In nucleotides, the CDR3 is TGTGTCAGCAGTTTAGGGGGGACAGGGAGCAATCAGCCCCAGCATTTT.

The V gene is TRBV18, the J gene TRBJ1-1; D is unresolved. V gave up 6 bases and J gave up 3 bases, with 5 bases separating them. In germline, CDR1 is KGHSH, CDR2 LQKENI. There are 11 residues in the CDR3. The CDR3 loop is CASSSYTEAFF. The CDR3 nucleotides are TGTGCCAGCTCTTCCTACACTGAAGCTTTCTTT.

There are a few counts of this clone. The chain links TRBV28 to TRBJ1-4; D might be TRBD1 (5 bases). The V end lost 7 bases, the J end lost 8 bases, and 17 bases lay between the germline ends. The CDR3 contains 14 residues. CDR1 is MDHEN and CDR2 is SYDVKM in the germline V gene. CDR3 loop: CASNPQWGMEKLFF. In nucleotides, the CDR3 is TGTGCCAGCAACCCTCAATGGGGGATGGAAAAACTGTTTTTT.

This clone turned up a few times. J is TRBJ1-2 and V is TRBV5-1; perhaps TRBD1 as D (6 bases). The V gene lost 0 bases and the J gene lost 4 bases, with 10 bases spanning the gap. CDR1 is SGHRS and CDR2 is YFSETQ in the germline V gene. This CDR3 comprises 14 residues. Written as DNA, the CDR3 is TGCGCCAGCAGCTTGGAAGGACAGATCTATGGCTACACCTTC. Protein product: CASSLEGQIYGYTF.

Regarding this clone: A much more abundant neighbour one base away suggests this may be a read error. V usage is TRBV7-6 and J usage is TRBJ2-5; 13 nucleotides match TRBD2. In germline, CDR1 is SGHVS, CDR2 FNYEAQ. The CDR3 consists of 18 residues. CDR3 sequence reads: CTSSLAVPGLAGQETQYF. CDR3 coding DNA: TGTACCAGCAGCTTAGCCGTCCCGGGACTAGCGGGGCAAGAGACCCAGTACTTC.

The table lists this clone with a count of one. This chain links TRBV7-6 with TRBJ2-7; 10 bases agree with TRBD1. The CDR3 is 15 amino acids. V gave up 5 bases and J gave up 2 bases; unmatched junction bases: 6. Germline V CDR1 and CDR2: SGHVS, FNYEAQ. The CDR3 coding sequence is TGTGCCAGCAGCGCCGGGACAGGGGCGACCTACGAGCAGTACTTC. Protein product: CASSAGTGATYEQYF.

The chain employs TRBV6-4 and TRBJ2-5, with 8 bases aligning to TRBD2. Germline CDR1 and CDR2: MRHNA and SNTAGT. The ends lost 6 bases at V and 5 bases at J; junction bases unmatched: 11. The CDR3 extends over 15 amino acids. The CDR3 spells CASSPRGGPLETQYF. The CDR3 region has the DNA TGTGCCAGCAGCCCCCGGGGGGGGCCTCTGGAGACCCAGTACTTC.

V is TRBV15 and J is TRBJ1-2; 7 bases map to TRBD1. CDR3 length: 17 amino acids. Germline V CDR1 and CDR2: LNHNV, YYDKDF (reference sequence). V was clipped by 7 bases and J by 0 bases; unmatched bases: 14. This CDR3 reads CATIWGGTALTNYGYTF. The CDR3 DNA reads TGTGCCACCATTTGGGGAGGGACAGCTCTTACTAACTATGGCTACACCTTC.

The V call is TRBV19, the J call TRBJ1-3; D is ambiguous. Trimming stripped 5 bases from V and 4 bases from J, with 9 bases between. The length of the CDR3 is 13 residues. From germline, CDR1 is LNHDA and CDR2 SQIVND (reference sequence). CDR3 coding DNA: TGTGCCAGTAGTTGGCTCGACGGAAACACCATATATTTT. Protein: CASSWLDGNTIYF.

The chain combines TRBV5-1 with TRBJ1-1, with D maybe TRBD1 (5 bases). The CDR3 runs to 14 residues. In germline, CDR1 is SGHRS, CDR2 YFSETQ. Trimming pared 0 bases from V and 4 bases from J, leaving 10 bases between. This CDR3 reads CASSLEPGTTEAFF. CDR3 in DNA: TGCGCCAGCAGCTTGGAGCCGGGGACCACTGAAGCTTTCTTT.

The chain links TRBV5-4 to TRBJ1-2, with a possible D match to TRBD1 (5 bases). The germline gives CDR1 SGHNT, CDR2 YYREEE (reference sequence). Trimming removed 4 bases at V and 8 bases at J, with 21 bases between. CDR3 size: 15 residues. The CDR3 here is CASSRRGWGSGGYTF. The CDR3, as DNA: TGTGCCAGCAGCCGACGGGGATGGGGGTCGGGAGGCTACACCTTC. Combining the CDR3 with reference TRBV5-4 and TRBJ1-2 gives the whole variable domain ETGVTQSPTHLIKTRGQQVTLRCSSQSGHNTVSWYQQALGQGPQFIFQYYREEENGRGNFPPRFSGLQFPNYSSELNVNALELDDSALYLCASSRRGWGSGGYTFGSGTRLTVV.

A single count supports this clone. The chain couples TRBV3-1 (or the pseudogene TRBV3-2) to TRBJ2-3; D is unresolved. Trimming left V 3 bases short and J 5 bases short, with 9 bases between. The CDR3 has 13 amino acids. CDR1 is LGHDT and CDR2 is YNNKEL in the germline V gene (reference sequence). For the CDR3, the DNA is TGTGCCAGCAGCCATACACTGGGAGATACGCAGTATTTT. Amino acid sequence: CASSHTLGDTQYF.

This chain uses TRBV19 with TRBJ1-5, with TRBD1 matching 7 bases. Germline V gene data show CDR1 as LNHDA and CDR2 as SQIVND (reference sequence). V lost 7 bases to trimming and J lost 0 bases; unmatched junction nucleotides: 9. The CDR3 loop spans 16 amino acids. CDR3 in DNA: TGTGCCAGTATTAAACCGGGACAGAGTAGCAATCAGCCCCAGCATTTT. Protein product: CASIKPGQSSNQPQHF.

This sequence joins TRBV10-3 and TRBJ1-2, with D maybe TRBD1 (5 bases). This CDR3 comprises 11 residues. Trimming stripped 5 bases from V and 7 bases from J, with 8 bases between. The germline V gene has CDR1 ENHRY and CDR2 SYGVKD. The CDR3 sequence: CAISFGGGYTF. In nucleotides, the CDR3 is TGTGCCATCAGTTTCGGGGGTGGCTACACCTTC.